The entry below describes one T cell receptor beta chain. This clonotype was counted at least ten times. Its antigen remains undetermined. No base qualities exist here, and no much larger clone lies one base off it. Ficoll-Paque density gradient centrifugation was the method used to isolate PBMCs. This sample was taken from a study of T-cell memory formation after mild COVID-19 (TCRdb year 2021). As for the study more broadly: TCR sequence clusters from the two donors were found to be largely donor specific. Two young, previously healthy adult volunteers made up the cohort, one male and one female. In two donors, T-cell clones that expanded and contracted after mild COVID-19 were followed by sequencing TCRalpha and TCRbeta repertoires longitudinally. What the authors observed across the whole study: The study included only a couple of mild cases, and larger cohorts that include severe cases with pre-infection samples were judged to be necessary. Some responding clones were detected in pre-infection memory, which suggested that pre-existing cross-reactive memory T cells had joined the SARS-CoV-2 response. SARS-CoV-2 specificity was not confirmed for the second-wave clones peaking on day 37. Contracting CD4+ clones were found mainly in CM and EM memory subsets, while CD8+ clones were enriched in EMRA. From day 15 to 85, contracting clones showed balanced CD4/CD8 phenotypes, whereas a second wave of clones that expanded from day 15 to 37 leaned towards CD4+.

At the junction V is shortened by 7 bases and J by 3 bases, with 14 bases in between. Taken from cysteine to phenylalanine, the CDR3 has 13 residues. Here the CDR3 DNA is all that survives: 39 bases in frame from base 1. CDR1 and CDR2, per the germline V gene, are SGHRS and YFSETQ. The instrument given in TCRdb is Illumina NovaSeq 6000. TCRalpha and TCRbeta cDNA libraries were built by 5'RACE with constant-segment primers, adding sample barcodes and unique molecular identifiers. RNA was extracted from every sample with Trizol reagent. Libraries were amplified in two PCR steps, with a second sample barcode and Illumina TruSeq adapters added in the second step. Sequencing of the libraries was done on an Illumina NovaSeq, producing 2 x 150 bp paired-end reads. As for how the authors treated the data: The reads were demultiplexed and collapsed into UMI-guided consensus sequences using migec v1.2.7. With mixcr v2.1.11, UMI consensuses were aligned to TRA and TRB V and J templates and assembled into clonotypes. A clonotype was counted as expanded or contracted only when both edgeR and NoisET called the clonotype significant, with the noise models trained on biological replicates. edgeR calls used a false discovery rate-adjusted p below 0.01 and a log2 fold-change threshold of 1. As an exploratory analysis of dynamics, PCA with hierarchical clustering was applied to max-normalized trajectories of the 1000 most abundant clonotypes. Separately sequenced CD4+ and CD8+ repertoires were used to assign a CD4 or CD8 phenotype to each responding clone. The public reads were reprocessed in TCRdb via fastp at Q25 and MiXCR, keeping in-frame beta chains. When rows share a CDR3 protein, they turn into one entry using the most common DNA and genes. None of the V and J calls come from the authors' own analysis; TCRdb made them. Across this sample there are 250,000 to 350,000 distinct CDR3 sequences, with roughly 21% seen only once. Clones ranked in the top ten supply around a fifth of the sample.

This clonotype originated in a man in his late teens or twenties who had mild COVID-19 (a few samples of this study predate the infection). The sample titles of this study are shuffled in the database, so cell type and time point are left out; the donor was told from shared clones. In this chain, TRBV5-1 is recombined with TRBJ2-7; the D match is possibly TRBD1 or TRBD2, with 5 bases aligned in each. Source material: PBMCs or a T cell subset sorted from them (not recorded which). DNA sequence: TGCGCCAGCCGCCCAGGGACCCGCTACGAGCAGTACTTC. This encodes CASRPGTRYEQYF. The CDR3 plus the reference TRBV5-1 and TRBJ2-7 genes for the other parts give the full variable domain: KAGVTQTPRYLIKTRGQQVTLSCSPISGHRSVSWYQQTPGQGLQFLFEYFSETQRNKGNFPGRFSGRQFSNSRSEMNVSTLELGDSALYLCASRPGTRYEQYFGPGTRLTVT.